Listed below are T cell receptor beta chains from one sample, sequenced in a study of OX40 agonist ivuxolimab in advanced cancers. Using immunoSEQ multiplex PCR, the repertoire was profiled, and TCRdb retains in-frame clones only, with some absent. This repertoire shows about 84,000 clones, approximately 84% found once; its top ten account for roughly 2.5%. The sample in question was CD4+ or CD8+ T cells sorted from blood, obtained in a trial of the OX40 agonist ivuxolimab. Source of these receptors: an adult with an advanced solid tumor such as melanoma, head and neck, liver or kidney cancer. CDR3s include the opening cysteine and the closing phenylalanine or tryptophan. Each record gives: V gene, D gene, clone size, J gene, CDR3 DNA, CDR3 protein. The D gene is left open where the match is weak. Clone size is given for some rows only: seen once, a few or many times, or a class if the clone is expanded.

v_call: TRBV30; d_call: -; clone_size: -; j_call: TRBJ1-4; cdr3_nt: TGTGCCTGGAGTCGCGCAGCCTCTAGGGAAAAACTGTTTTTT; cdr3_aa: CAWSRAASREKLFF
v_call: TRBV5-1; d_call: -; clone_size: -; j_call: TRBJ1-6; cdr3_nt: TGCGCCAGCAGCCCCCAGGGTACGGATTCACCCCTCCACTTT; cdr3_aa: CASSPQGTDSPLHF
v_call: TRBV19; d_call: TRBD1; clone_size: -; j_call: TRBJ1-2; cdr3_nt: TGTGCCAGTAGTGTGGGACAGGGGGCTGGCTACACCTTC; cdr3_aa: CASSVGQGAGYTF
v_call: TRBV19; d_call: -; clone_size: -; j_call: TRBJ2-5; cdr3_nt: TGTGCCAGTAGTATAGGGCGGAAGGAGGAGACCCAGTACTTC; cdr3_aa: CASSIGRKEETQYF
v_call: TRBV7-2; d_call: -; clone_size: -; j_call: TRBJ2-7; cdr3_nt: TGTGCCAGCAGCTACTATGTGGTGGGCGCCTACGAGCAGTACTTC; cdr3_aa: CASSYYVVGAYEQYF
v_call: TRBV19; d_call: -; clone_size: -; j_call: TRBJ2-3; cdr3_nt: TGTGCCAGTAGTATTGGAGATACGCAGTATTTT; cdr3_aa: CASSIGDTQYF
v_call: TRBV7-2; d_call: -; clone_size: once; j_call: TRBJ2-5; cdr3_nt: TGTGCCAGCAGCCCGTATATTATGGCAGGGGAGAGGGAGACCCAGTACTTC; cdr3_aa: CASSPYIMAGERETQYF
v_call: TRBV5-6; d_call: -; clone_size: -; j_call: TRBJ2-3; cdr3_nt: TGTGCCAGCCGCGGCCTTGAGGGCACAGATACGCAGTATTTT; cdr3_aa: CASRGLEGTDTQYF
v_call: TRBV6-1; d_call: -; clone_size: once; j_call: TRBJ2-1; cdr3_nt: TGTGCCACCACCGGACGGTATTACAATGAGCAGTTCTTC; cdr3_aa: CATTGRYYNEQFF
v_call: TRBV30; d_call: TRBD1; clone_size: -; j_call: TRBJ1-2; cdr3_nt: TGTGCCTGGAGCCGAACCGGGACAGGGTGGTTGAACACCTTC; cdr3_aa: CAWSRTGTGWLNTF
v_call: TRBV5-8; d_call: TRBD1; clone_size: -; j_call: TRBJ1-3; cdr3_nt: TGTGCCAGCAGCACGACAGGGACTGGAAACACCATATATTTT; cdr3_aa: CASSTTGTGNTIYF
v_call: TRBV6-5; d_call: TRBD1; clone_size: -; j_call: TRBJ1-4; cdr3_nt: TGTGCCAGCAGGGCCCCCGGGACAGGGGTCGAAAAACTGTTTTTT; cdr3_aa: CASRAPGTGVEKLFF
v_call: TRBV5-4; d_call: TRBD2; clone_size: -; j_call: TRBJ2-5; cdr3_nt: TGTGCCAGCAGCTCCCCGGGACTAGCGGGGGAGACCCAGTACTTC; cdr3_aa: CASSSPGLAGETQYF
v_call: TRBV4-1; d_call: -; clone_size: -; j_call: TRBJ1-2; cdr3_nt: TGCGCCAGCAGCCGAGGACAGAATAACTATGGCTACACCTTC; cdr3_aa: CASSRGQNNYGYTF
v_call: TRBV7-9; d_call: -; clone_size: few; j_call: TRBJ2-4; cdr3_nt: TGTGCCAGCAGCCCCGGAGGCCTGGGTGTGAACATTCAGTACTTC; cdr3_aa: CASSPGGLGVNIQYF
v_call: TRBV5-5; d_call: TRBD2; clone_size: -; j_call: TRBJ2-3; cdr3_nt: TGTGCCAGTAGGTTACTAGCGGGGCCCACAGATACGCAGTATTTT; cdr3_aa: CASRLLAGPTDTQYF
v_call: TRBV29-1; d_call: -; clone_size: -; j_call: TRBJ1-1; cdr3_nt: TGCAGCGTTGAACGGGGAAGAAGGAACACTGAAGCTTTCTTT; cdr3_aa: CSVERGRRNTEAFF
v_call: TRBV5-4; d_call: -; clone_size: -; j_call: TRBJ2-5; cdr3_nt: TGTGCCAGCAGCTTGTACAGCCAAGAGACCCAGTACTTC; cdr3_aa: CASSLYSQETQYF
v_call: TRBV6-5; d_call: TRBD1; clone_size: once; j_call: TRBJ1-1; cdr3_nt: TGTGCCAGCAAACTACAGGGGGCGAACACTGAAGCTTTCTTT; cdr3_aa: CASKLQGANTEAFF
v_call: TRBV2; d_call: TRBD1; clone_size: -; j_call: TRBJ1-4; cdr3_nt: TGTGCCAGCAGTGTGGGACAGGGGAGTGAAAAACTGTTTTTT; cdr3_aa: CASSVGQGSEKLFF
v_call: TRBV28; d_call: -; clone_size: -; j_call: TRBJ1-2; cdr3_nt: TGTGCCAGCAGTTGGGGCAGCGACTATGGCTACACCTTC; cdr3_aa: CASSWGSDYGYTF
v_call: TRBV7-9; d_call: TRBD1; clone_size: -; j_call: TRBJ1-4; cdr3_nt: TGTGCCAGCAGCTCTTGGACAGGGGAGGGTGAAAAACTGTTTTTT; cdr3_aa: CASSSWTGEGEKLFF
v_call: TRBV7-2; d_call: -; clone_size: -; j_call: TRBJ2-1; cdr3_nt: TGTGCCAGCAGCCTACAGGGCAGCTCCTACAATGAGCAGTTCTTC; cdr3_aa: CASSLQGSSYNEQFF
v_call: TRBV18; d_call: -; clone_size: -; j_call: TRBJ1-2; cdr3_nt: TGTGCCAGCTCACCGCAGAGGGGCGCCGCTGGCTACACCTTC; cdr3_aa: CASSPQRGAAGYTF
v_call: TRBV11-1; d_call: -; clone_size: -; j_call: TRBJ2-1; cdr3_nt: TGTGCCAGCAGCTTACCCGGGGTTGGAGCCTACAATGAGCAGTTCTTC; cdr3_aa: CASSLPGVGAYNEQFF
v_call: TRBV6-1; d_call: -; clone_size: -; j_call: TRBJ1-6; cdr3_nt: TGTGCCAGCAGTCGACAGCCAGAGTCACCCCTCCACTTT; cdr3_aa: CASSRQPESPLHF
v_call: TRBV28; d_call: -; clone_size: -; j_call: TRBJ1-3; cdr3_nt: TGTGCCAGCAGTGGGCAGGGCTCTGGAAACACCATATATTTT; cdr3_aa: CASSGQGSGNTIYF
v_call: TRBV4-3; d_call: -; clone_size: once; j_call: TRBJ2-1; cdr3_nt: TGCGCCAGCAGCCAAAATGAATGGGGAAGCTCCTACAATGAGCAGTTCTTC; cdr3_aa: CASSQNEWGSSYNEQFF
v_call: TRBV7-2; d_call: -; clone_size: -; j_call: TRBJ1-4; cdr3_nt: TGTGCCAGCAGCTCGGGGCGGGGAAATGAAAAACTGTTTTTT; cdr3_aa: CASSSGRGNEKLFF
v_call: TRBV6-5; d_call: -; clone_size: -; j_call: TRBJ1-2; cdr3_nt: TGTGCCAGCAGTTACTCGAGGGACGGATATGGCTACACCTTC; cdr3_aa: CASSYSRDGYGYTF
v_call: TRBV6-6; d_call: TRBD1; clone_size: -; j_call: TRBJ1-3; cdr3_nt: TGTGCCAGCAGTTTCCGGACAGGGAATGGAAACACCATATATTTT; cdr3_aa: CASSFRTGNGNTIYF
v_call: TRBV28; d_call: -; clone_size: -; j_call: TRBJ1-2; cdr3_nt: TGTGCCAGCAGGAGAGAGGCCTATGGCTACACCTTC; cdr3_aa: CASRREAYGYTF
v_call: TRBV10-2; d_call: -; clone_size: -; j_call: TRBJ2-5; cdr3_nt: TGCGCCAGCGGCTCTTTCAGACAGTCGAAGTTCCAAGAGACCCAGTACTTC; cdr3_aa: CASGSFRQSKFQETQYF
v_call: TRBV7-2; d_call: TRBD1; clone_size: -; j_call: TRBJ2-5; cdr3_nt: TGTGCCAGCAGCTTGGACTTACAGGGGGCCGGAGAGACCCAGTACTTC; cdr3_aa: CASSLDLQGAGETQYF
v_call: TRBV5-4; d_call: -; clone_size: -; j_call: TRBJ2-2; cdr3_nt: TGTGCTCGGTCCTCACAGAACACCGGGGAGCTGTTTTTT; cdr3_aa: CARSSQNTGELFF
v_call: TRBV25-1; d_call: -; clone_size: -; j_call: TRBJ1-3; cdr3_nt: TGTGCCAGCAGTGAATGGGCGTTCAGCTCTGGAAACACCATATATTTT; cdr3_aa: CASSEWAFSSGNTIYF
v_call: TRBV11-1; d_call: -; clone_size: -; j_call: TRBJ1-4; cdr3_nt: TGTGCCAGCAGCTTCGGGGCCGGGGAAAAACTGTTTTTT; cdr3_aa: CASSFGAGEKLFF
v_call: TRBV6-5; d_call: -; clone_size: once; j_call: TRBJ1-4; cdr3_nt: TGTGCCAGCAGTCCCCGACGGAATAATGAAAAACTGTTTTTT; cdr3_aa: CASSPRRNNEKLFF
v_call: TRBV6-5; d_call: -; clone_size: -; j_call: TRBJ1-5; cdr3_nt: TGTGCCAGCAGCCCGGGATACACGAATCAGCCCCAGCATTTT; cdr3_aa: CASSPGYTNQPQHF
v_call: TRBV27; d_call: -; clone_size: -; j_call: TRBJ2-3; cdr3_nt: TGTGCCAGCAGTTGGGAGGGGGGAGCCAACACAGATACGCAGTATTTT; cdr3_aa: CASSWEGGANTDTQYF
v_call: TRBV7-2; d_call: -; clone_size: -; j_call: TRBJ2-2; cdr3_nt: TGTGCCAGCAGCTTAGAACCAGGGACGAACACCGGGGAGCTGTTTTTT; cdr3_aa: CASSLEPGTNTGELFF
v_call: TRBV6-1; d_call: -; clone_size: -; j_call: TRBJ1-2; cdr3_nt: TGTGCCAGCAGTGCGTCAGGGGTTGGCTACACCTTC; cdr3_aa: CASSASGVGYTF
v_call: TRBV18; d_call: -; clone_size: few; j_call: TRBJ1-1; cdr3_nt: TGTGCCAGCTCACCTCGGGGGGTTTTGAACACTGAAGCTTTCTTT; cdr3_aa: CASSPRGVLNTEAFF
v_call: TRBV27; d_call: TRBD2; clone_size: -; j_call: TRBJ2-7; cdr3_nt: TGTGCCAGCAGTCCTCTTGGGCGGGGGGCCTACGAGCAGTACTTC; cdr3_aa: CASSPLGRGAYEQYF
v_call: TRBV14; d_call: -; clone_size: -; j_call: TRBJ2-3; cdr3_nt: TGTGCCAGCAGCCCCTCGGGTGATACGCAGTATTTT; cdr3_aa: CASSPSGDTQYF
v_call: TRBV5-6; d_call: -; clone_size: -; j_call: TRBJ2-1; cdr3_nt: TGTGCCAGCAGCTTGGGCCGGGACAACTACAATGAGCAGTTCTTC; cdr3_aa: CASSLGRDNYNEQFF
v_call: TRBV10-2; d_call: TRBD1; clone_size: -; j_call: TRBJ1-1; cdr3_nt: TGCGCCAGCACCGCGACAGGGTGGTTGACTGAAGCTTTCTTT; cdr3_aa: CASTATGWLTEAFF
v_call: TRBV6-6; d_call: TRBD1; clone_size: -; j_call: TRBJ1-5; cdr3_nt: TGTGCCAGCAGTACTAACAGGGGGCGGAATCAGCCCCAGCATTTT; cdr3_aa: CASSTNRGRNQPQHF
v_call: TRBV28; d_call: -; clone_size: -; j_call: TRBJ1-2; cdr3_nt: TGTGCCAGCAGTCAAGCTAACTATGGCTACACCTTC; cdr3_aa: CASSQANYGYTF
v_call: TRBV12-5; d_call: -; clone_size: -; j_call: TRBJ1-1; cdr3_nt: TGTGCTAGTGCCCCAGACCGGGATGACACTGAAGCTTTCTTT; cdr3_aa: CASAPDRDDTEAFF
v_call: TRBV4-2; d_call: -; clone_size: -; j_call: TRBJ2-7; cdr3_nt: TGTGCCAGCAGCCCTAATTTCGTCTCCTACGAGCAGTACTTC; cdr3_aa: CASSPNFVSYEQYF
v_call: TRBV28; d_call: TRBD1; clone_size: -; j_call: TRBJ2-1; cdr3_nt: TGTGCCAGCATTCAGGCCGGGACAGGGGGGAATGAGCAGTTCTTC; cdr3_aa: CASIQAGTGGNEQFF
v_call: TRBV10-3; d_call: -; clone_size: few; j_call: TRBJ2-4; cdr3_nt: TGTGCCACCACCGAAGACAGGTTGGTGGACATTCAGTACTTC; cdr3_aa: CATTEDRLVDIQYF
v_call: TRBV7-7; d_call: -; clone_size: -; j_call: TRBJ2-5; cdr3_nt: TGTGCCAGCAGCTTAGGGCTAGACGGGACCCAGTACTTC; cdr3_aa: CASSLGLDGTQYF
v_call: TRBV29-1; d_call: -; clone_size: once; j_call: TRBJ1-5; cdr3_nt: TGCAGCGTTGCCACCCAGGGCAAACAGCCCCAGCATTTT; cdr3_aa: CSVATQGKQPQHF
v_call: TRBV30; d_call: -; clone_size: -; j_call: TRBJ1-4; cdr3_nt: TGTGCCTGGAGGGGAAACGCGATTGAAAAACTGTTTTTT; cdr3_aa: CAWRGNAIEKLFF
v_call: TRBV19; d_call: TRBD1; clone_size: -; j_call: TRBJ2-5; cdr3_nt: TGTGCCAGTAATCGACAGGGGGGATTGGGGGAGACCCAGTACTTC; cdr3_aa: CASNRQGGLGETQYF
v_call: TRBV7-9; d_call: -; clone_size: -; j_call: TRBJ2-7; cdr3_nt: TGTGCCAGCAGCTTACTTCCGGGACACCTAACCTACGAGCAGTACTTC; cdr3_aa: CASSLLPGHLTYEQYF
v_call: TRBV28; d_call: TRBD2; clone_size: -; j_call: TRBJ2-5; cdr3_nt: TGTGCCAGCATCGGGGGGGAACAAGAGACCCAGTACTTC; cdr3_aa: CASIGGEQETQYF